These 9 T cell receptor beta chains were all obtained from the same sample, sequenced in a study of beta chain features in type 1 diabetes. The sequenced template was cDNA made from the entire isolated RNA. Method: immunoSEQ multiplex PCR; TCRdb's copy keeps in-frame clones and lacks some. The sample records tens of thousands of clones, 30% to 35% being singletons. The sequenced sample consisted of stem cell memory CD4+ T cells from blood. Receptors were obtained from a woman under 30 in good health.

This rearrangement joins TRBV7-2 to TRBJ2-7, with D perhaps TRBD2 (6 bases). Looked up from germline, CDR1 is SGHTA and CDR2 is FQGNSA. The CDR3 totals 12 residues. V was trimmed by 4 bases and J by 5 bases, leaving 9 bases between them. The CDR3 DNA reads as TGTGCCAGCAGCTCTAGGACTAACGAGCAGTACTTC. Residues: CASSSRTNEQYF.

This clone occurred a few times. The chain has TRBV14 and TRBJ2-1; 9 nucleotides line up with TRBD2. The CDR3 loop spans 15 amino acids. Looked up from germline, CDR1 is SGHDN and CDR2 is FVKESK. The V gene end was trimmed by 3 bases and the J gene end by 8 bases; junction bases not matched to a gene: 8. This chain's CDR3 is CASSQGLAGRDEQFF. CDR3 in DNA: TGTGCCAGCAGCCAGGGGCTAGCGGGGAGGGATGAGCAGTTCTTC. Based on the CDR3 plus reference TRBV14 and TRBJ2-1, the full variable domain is EAGVTQFPSHSVIEKGQTVTLRCDPISGHDNLYWYRRVMGKEIKFLLHFVKESKQDESGMPNNRFLAERTGGTYSTLKVQPAELEDSGVYFCASSQGLAGRDEQFFGPGTRLTVL.

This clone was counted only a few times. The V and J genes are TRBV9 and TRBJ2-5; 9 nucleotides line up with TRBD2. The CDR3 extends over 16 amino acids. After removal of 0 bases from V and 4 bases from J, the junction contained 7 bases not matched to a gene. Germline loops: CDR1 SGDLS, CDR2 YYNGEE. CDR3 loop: CASSVESGRTGETQYF. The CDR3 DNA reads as TGTGCCAGCAGCGTAGAAAGCGGGAGGACCGGAGAGACCCAGTACTTC.

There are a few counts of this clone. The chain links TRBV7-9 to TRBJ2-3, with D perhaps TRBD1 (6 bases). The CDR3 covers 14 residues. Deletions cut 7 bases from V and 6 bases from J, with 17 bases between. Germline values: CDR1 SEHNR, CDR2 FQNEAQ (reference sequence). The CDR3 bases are TGTGCCAGCACCTTGGGACAAGGTTTGGATACGCAGTATTTT. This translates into CASTLGQGLDTQYF.

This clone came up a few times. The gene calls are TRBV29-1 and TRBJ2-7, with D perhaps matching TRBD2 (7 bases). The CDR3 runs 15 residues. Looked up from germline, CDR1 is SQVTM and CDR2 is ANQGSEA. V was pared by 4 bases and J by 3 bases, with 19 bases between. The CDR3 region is CSVAESTGGYYEQYF. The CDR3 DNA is TGCAGCGTTGCTGAAAGTACGGGGGGCTACTACGAGCAGTACTTC.

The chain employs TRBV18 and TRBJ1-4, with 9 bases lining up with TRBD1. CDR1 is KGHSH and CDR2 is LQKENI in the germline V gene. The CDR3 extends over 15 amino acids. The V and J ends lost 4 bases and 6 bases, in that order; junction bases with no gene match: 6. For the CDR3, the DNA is TGTGCCAGCTCACGAGGACAGGGGACCTATGAAAAACTGTTTTTT. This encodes CASSRGQGTYEKLFF.

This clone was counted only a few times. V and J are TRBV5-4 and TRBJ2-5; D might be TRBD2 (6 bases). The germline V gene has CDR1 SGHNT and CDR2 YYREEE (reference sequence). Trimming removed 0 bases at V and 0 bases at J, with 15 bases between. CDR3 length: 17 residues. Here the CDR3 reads CASSLVLAEMYQETQYF. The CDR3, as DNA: TGTGCCAGCAGCTTGGTGTTAGCGGAAATGTACCAAGAGACCCAGTACTTC.

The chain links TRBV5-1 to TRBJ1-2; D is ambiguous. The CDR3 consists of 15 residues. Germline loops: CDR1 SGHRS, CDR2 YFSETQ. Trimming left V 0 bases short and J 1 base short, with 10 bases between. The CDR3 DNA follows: TGCGCCAGCAGCTTGGAGGCGGGGAATAACTATGGCTACACCTTC. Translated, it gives CASSLEAGNNYGYTF.

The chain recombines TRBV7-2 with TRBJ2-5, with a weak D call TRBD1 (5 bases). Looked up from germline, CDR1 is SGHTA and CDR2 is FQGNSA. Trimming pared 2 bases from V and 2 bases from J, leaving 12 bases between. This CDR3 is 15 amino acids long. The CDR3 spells CASSLIGSGQETQYF. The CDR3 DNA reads TGTGCCAGCAGCTTAATCGGTTCAGGGCAAGAGACCCAGTACTTC. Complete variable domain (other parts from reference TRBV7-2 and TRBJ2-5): GAGVSQSPSNKVTEKGKDVELRCDPISGHTALYWYRQSLGQGLEFLIYFQGNSAPDKSGLPSDRFSAERTGGSVSTLTIQRTQQEDSAVYLCASSLIGSGQETQYFGPGTRLLVL.